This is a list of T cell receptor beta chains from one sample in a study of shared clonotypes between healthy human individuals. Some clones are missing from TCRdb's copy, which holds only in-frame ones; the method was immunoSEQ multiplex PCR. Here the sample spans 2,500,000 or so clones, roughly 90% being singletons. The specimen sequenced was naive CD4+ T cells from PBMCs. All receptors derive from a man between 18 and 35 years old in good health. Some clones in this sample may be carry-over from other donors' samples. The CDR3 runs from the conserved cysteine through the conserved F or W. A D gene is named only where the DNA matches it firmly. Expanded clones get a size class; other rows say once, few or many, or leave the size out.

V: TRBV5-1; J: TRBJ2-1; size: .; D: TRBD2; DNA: TGCGCCAGCAGCTTAATACTAGCGGGAGCGTATGAGCAGTTCTTC; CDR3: CASSLILAGAYEQFF
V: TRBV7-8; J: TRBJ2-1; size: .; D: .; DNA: TGTGCCAGCAGCTTAGTAGCCCAGTACAATGAGCAGTTCTTC; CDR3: CASSLVAQYNEQFF
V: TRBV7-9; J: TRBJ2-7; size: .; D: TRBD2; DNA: TGTGCCAGCAGCCCCACTAGCGTTCGCTACGAGCAGTACTTC; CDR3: CASSPTSVRYEQYF
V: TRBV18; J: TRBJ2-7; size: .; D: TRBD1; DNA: TGTGCCAGCTCACAAAAACCGCCGGGACAGGGAATCTACGAGCAGTACTTC; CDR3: CASSQKPPGQGIYEQYF
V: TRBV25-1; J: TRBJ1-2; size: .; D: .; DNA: TGTGCCAGCAGTGAATTCGGCAGGGGATATGGCTACACCTTC; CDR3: CASSEFGRGYGYTF
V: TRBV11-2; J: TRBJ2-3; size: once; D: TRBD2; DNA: TGTGCCAGCAGCTTAGCGAGACTAGCGGGAGTGGATACGCAGTATTTT; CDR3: CASSLARLAGVDTQYF
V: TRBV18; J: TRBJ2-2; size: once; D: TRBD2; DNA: TGTGCCAGCTCACCTAGGCGGGAGACCACCGGGGAGCTGTTTTTT; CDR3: CASSPRRETTGELFF
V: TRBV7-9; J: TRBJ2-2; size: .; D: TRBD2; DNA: TGTGCCAGCAGCTCACCGCGGGAGAGAAGCACCGGGGAGCTGTTTTTT; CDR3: CASSSPRERSTGELFF
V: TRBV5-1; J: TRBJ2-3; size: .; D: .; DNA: TGCGCCAGCAGCTGGGGACCAGGGGTGGTGACAGATACGCAGTATTTT; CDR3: CASSWGPGVVTDTQYF
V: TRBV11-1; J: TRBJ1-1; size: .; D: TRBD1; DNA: TGTGCCAGCAGCCTCACTACAGGGGCTGAAGCTTTCTTT; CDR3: CASSLTTGAEAFF
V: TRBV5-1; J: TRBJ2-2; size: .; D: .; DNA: TGCGCCAGCAGCCTGGGCGGGAACACCGGGGAGCTGTTTTTT; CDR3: CASSLGGNTGELFF
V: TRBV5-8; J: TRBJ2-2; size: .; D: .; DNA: TGTGCCAGCAGCTTGGTGGGCAGGCGTGCCGGGGAGCTGTTTTTT; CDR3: CASSLVGRRAGELFF
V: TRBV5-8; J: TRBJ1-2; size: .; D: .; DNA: TGTGCCAGCAGCCTGAACTATGGCTACACCTTC; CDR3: CASSLNYGYTF
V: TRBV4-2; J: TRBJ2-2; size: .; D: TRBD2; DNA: TGTGCCAGCAGCCAACTACTAGCGGATATCACCGGGGAGCTGTTTTTT; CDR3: CASSQLLADITGELFF
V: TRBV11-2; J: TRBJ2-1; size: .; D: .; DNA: TGTGCCAGCAGCTTCCCTAGGGGGTCCGGTGAGCAGTTCTTC; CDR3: CASSFPRGSGEQFF
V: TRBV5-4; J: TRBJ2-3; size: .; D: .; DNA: TGTGCCAGCAGCTACCGACAGGTAGACGATACGCAGTATTTT; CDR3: CASSYRQVDDTQYF
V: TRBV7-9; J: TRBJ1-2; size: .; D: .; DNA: TGTGCCAGCAGTTCTCAGACTAACTATGGCTACACCTTC; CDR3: CASSSQTNYGYTF
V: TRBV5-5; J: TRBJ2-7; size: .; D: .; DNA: TGTGCCAGCAGCTCGCTAGCGCTTTCCTACGAGCAGTACTTC; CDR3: CASSSLALSYEQYF
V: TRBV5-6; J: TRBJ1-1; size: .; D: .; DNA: TGTGCCAGCAGCTTGGCCGTCAGCACTGAAGCTTTCTTT; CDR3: CASSLAVSTEAFF
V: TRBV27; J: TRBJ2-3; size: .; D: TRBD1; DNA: TGTGCCAGCAGGTCGACAGGGACAGATACGCAGTATTTT; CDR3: CASRSTGTDTQYF
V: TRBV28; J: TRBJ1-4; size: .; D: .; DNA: TGTGCCAGCAGCCAATGGGCGGCAGTAGAAGAAAAACTGTTTTTT; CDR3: CASSQWAAVEEKLFF
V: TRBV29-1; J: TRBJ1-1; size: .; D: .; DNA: TGCAGCGTTGAACCAGGCCGGGGGGAAGCTTTCTTT; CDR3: CSVEPGRGEAFF
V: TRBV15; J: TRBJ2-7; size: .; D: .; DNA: TGTGCCACCAGCGGGAGTTTTTCCTACGAGCAGTACTTC; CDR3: CATSGSFSYEQYF